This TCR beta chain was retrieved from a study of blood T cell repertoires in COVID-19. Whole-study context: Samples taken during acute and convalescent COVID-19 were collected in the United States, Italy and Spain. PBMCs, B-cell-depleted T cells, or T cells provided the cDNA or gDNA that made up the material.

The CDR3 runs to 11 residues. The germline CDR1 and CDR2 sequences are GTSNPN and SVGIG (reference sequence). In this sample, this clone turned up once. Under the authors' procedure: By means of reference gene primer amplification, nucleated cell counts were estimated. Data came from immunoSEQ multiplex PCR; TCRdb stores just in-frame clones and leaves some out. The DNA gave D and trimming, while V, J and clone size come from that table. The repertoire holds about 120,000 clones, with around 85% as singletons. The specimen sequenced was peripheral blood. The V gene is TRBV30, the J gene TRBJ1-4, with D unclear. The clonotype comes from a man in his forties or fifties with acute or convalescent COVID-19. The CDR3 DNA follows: TGTATCGGCAGCGAATATGAAAAACTGTTTTTT. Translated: CIGSEYEKLFF.